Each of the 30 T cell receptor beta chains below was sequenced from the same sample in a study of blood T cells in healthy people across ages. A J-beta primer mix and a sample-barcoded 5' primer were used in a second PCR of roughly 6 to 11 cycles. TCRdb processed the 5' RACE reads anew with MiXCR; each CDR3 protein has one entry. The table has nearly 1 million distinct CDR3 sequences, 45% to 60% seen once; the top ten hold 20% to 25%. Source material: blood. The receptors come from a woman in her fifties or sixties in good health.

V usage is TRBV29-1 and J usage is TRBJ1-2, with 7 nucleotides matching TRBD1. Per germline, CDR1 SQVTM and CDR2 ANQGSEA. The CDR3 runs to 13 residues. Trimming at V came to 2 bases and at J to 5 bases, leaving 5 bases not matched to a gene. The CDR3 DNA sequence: TGCAGCGTTGAAAGCCGGGACAGTTATGGCTACACCTTC. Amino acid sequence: CSVESRDSYGYTF.

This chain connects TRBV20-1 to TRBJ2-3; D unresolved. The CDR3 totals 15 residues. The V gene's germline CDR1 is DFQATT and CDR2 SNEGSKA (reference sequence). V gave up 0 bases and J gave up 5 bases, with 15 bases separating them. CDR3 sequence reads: CSARDRSMRGDTQYF. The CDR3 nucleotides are TGCAGTGCTAGAGATCGAAGCATGAGAGGAGATACGCAGTATTTT.

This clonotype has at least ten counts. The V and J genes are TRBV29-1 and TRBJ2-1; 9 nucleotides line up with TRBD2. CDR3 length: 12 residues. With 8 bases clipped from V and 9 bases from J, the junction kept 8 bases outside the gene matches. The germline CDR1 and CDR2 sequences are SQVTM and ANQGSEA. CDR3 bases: TGCAGCACTCAGCGGGAGGAAAGTGAGCAGTTCTTC. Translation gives CSTQREESEQFF.

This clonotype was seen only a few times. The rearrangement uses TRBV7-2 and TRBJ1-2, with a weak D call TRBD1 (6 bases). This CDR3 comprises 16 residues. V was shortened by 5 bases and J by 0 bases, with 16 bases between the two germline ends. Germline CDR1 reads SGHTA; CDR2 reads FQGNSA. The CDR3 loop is CASSDKNRVANYGYTF. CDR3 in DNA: TGTGCCAGCAGCGACAAGAACAGGGTAGCTAACTATGGCTACACCTTC.

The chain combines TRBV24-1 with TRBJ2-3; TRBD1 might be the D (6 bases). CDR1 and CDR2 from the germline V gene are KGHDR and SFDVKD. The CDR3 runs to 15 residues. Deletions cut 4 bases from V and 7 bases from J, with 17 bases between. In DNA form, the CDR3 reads TGTGCCACCAGTGACGCCACAGGGCCCCTACATACGCAGTATTTT. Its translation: CATSDATGPLHTQYF.

This CDR3 is CSTGETSRIDTQYF. CDR3 DNA: TGCAGTACTGGGGAGACTAGCAGGATTGATACGCAGTATTTT. V gene TRBV20-1 combines with J gene TRBJ2-3, with TRBD2 identical over 7 bases. V dropped 8 bases and J dropped 6; count of bases not matched to a gene: 14. The CDR3 has 14 amino acids. Germline CDR1 is DFQATT and CDR2 is SNEGSKA (reference sequence).

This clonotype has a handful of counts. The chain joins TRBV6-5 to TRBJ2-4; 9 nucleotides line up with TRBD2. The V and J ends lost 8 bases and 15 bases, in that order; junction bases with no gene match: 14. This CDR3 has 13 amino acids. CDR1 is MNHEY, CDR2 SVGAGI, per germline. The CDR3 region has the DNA TGTGCCAGCGCGCCTCTAGCGGGACTTTTTCTGTACTTC. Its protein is CASAPLAGLFLYF.

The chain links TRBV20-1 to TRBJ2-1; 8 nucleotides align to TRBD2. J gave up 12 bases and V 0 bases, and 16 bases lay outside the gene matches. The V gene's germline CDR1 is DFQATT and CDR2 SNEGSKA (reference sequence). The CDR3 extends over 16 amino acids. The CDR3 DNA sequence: TGCAGTGCTAGAGATTACTCAGCGGGAGTGACAAGGAGGCAGTTCTTC. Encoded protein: CSARDYSAGVTRRQFF.

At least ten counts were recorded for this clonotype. For the CDR3, the DNA is TGTGCCAGCAGTTTGGGCAGCTATGGCTACACCTTC. Its translation: CASSLGSYGYTF. The chain uses TRBV12-3 or TRBV12-4 and TRBJ1-2; D remains unclear. V was shortened by 3 bases and J by 4 bases, with 6 bases between the two germline ends. This CDR3 comprises 12 residues.

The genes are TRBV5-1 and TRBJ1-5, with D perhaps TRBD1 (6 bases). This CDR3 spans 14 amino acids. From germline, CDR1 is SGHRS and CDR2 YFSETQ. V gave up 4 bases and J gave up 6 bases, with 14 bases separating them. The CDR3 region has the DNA TGCGCCAGCAGCGCCTCCGGGGGGCGTCAGCCCCAGCATTTT. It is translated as CASSASGGRQPQHF.

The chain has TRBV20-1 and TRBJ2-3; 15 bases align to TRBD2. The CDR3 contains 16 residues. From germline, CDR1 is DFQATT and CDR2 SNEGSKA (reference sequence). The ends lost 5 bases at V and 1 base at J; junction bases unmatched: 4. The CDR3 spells CSAHGLAGGGTDTQYF. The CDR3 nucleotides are TGCAGTGCTCACGGACTAGCGGGAGGGGGCACAGATACGCAGTATTTT.

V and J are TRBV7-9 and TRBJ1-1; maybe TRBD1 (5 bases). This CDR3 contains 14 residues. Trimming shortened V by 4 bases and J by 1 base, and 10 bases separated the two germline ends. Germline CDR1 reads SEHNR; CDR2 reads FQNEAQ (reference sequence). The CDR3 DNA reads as TGTGCCAGCAGCTGGAGTCAGGGGAACACTGAAGCTTTCTTT. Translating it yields CASSWSQGNTEAFF.

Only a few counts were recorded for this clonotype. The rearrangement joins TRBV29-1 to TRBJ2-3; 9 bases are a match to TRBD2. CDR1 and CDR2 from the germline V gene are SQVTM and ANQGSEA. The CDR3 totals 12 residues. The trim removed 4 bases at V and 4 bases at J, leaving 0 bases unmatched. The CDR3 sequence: CSVGGRADTQYF. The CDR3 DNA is TGCAGCGTTGGCGGGAGGGCAGATACGCAGTATTTT.

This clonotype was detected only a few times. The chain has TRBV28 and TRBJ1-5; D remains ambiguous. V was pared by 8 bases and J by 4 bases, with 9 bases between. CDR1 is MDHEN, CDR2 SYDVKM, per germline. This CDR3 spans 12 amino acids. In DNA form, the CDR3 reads TGTGCCAGCCGTAACGGGAATCAGCCCCAGCATTTT. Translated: CASRNGNQPQHF. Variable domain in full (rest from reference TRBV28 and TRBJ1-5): DVKVTQSSRYLVKRTGEKVFLECVQDMDHENMFWYRQDPGLGLRLIYFSYDVKMKEKGDIPEGYSVSREKKERFSLILESASTNQTSMYLCASRNGNQPQHFGDGTRLSIL.

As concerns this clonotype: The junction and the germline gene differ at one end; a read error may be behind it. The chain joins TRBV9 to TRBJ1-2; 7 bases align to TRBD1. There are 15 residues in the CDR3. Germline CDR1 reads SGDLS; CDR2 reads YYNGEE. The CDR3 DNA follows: TGCGCCAGCAGCGTCAGGGGGGAAGCTAACTATGGCTACACCTTC. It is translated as CASSVRGEANYGYTF.

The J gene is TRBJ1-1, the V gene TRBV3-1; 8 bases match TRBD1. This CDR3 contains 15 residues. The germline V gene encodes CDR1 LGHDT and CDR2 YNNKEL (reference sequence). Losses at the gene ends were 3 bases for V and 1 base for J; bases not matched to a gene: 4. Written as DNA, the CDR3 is TGTGCCAGCAGCCACTCAGGGGGCGCGAACACTGAAGCTTTCTTT. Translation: CASSHSGGANTEAFF.

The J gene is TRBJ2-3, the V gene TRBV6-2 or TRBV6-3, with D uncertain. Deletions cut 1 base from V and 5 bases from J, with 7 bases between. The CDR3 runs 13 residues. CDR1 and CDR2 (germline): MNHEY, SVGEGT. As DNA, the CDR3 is TGTGCCAGCAGTTACTACCAACGAGATACGCAGTATTTT. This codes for CASSYYQRDTQYF.

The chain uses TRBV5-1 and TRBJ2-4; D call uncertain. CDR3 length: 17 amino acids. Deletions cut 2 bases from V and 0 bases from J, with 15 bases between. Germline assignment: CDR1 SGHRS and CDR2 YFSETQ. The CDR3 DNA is TGCGCCAGCAGCTTTCAGGCAGTGGGGTTAGCCAAAAACATTCAGTACTTC. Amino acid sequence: CASSFQAVGLAKNIQYF.

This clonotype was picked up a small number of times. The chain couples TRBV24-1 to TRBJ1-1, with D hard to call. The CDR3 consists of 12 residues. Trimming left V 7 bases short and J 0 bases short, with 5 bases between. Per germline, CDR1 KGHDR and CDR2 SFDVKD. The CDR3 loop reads CATRGMNTEAFF. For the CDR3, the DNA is TGTGCCACCAGGGGGATGAACACTGAAGCTTTCTTT.

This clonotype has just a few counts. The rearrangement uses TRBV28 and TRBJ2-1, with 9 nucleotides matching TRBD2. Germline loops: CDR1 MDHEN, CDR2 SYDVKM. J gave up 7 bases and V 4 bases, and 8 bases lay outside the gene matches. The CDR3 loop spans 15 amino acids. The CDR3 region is CASSSSGTSLNEQFF. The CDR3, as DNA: TGTGCCAGCAGTTCCTCCGGGACTAGCCTAAATGAGCAGTTCTTC.

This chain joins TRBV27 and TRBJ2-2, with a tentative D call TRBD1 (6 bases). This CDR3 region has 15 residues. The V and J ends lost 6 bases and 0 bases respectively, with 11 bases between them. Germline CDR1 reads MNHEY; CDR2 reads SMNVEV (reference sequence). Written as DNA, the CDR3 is TGTGCCAGCAGCACACGACAGGCGAACACCGGGGAGCTGTTTTTT. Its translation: CASSTRQANTGELFF.

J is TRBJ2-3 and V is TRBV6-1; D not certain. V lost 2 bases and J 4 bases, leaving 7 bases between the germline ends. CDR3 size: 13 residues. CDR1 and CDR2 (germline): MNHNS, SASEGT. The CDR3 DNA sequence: TGTGCCAGCAGTGAAACCGTTGCAGATACGCAGTATTTT. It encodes CASSETVADTQYF.

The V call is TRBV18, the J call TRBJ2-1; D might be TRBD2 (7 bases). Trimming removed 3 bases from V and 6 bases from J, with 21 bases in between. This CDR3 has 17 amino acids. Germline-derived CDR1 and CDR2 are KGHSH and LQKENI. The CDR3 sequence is CASSPKGGTGGINEQFF. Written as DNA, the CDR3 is TGTGCCAGCTCACCGAAGGGGGGGACTGGGGGAATCAATGAGCAGTTCTTC.

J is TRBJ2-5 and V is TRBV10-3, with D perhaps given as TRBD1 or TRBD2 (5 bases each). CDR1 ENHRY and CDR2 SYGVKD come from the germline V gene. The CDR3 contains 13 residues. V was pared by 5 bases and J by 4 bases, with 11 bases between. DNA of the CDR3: TGTGCCATCAGTTCGGGACCGGGAGAGACCCAGTACTTC. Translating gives CAISSGPGETQYF.

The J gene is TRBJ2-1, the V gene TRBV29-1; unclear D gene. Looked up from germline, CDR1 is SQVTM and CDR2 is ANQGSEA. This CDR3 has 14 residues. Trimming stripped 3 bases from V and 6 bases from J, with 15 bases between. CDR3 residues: CSVEMVVPPNEQFF. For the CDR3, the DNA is TGCAGCGTTGAGATGGTCGTCCCGCCCAATGAGCAGTTCTTC.

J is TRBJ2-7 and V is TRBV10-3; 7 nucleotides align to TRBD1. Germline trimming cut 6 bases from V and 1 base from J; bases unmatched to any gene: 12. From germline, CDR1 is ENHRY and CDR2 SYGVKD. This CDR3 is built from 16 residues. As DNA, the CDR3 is TGTGCCATCAGAAGCTACAGGGGTGGTGTTTCCTACGAGCAGTACTTC. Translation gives CAIRSYRGGVSYEQYF.

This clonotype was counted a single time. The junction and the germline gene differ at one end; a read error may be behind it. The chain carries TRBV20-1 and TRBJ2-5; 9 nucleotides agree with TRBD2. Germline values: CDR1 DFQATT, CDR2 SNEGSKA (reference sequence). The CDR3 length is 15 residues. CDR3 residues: CSVRDQGSGRETQYF. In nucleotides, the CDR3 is TGCAGTGTTAGAGATCAGGGTAGCGGGAGAGAGACCCAGTACTTC.

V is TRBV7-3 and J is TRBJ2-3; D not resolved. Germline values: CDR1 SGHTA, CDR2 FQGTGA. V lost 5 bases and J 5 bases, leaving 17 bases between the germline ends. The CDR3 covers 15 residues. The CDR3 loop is CASSARSSWGDTQYF. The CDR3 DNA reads TGTGCCAGCAGCGCTCGGTCGTCTTGGGGAGATACGCAGTATTTT.

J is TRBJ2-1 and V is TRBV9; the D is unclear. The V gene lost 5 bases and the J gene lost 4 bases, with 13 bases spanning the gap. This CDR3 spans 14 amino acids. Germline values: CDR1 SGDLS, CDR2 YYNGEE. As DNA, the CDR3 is TGTGCCAGCAGAGATGTTCAGAGTTACAATGAGCAGTTCTTC. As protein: CASRDVQSYNEQFF.

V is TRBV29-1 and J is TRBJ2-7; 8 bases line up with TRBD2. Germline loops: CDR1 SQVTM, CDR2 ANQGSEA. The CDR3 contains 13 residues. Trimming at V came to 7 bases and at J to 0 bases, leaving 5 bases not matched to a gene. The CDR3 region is CSAVREGSYEQYF. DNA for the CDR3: TGCAGCGCCGTACGGGAGGGCTCCTACGAGCAGTACTTC.